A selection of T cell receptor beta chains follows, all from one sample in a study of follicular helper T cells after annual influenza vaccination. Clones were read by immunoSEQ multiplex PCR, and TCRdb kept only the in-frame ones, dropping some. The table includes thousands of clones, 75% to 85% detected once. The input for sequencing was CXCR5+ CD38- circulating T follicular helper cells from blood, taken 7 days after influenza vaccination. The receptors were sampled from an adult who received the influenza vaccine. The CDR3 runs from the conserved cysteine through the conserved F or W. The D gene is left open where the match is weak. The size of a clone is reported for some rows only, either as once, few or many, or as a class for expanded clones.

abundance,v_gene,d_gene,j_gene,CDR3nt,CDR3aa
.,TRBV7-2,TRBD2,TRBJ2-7,TGTGCCAGCAGCCATAGCGGGAGCACCCACGAGCAGTACTTC,CASSHSGSTHEQYF
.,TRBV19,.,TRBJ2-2,TGTGCCAGTAGTATCGGGTGGCAGGGTAACACCGGGGAGCTGTTTTTT,CASSIGWQGNTGELFF
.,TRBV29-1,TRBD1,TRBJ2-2,TGCAGCGTGTCCGGACAGGGGGTAACCGGGGAGCTGTTTTTT,CSVSGQGVTGELFF
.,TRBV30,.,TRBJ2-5,TGTGCCTGGAGTGGGCCTGGGCAAGAGACCCAGTACTTC,CAWSGPGQETQYF
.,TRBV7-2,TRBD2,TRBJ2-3,TGTGCCAGCAGCTTAGTTAGCGGGCACACAGATACGCAGTATTTT,CASSLVSGHTDTQYF
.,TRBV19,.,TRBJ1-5,TGTGCCAGTAGTATTAGGGGTACTGGCAATCAGCCCCAGCATTTT,CASSIRGTGNQPQHF
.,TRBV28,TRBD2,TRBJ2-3,TGTGCCAGCAGTCAGACTAGCTATACGCAGTATTTT,CASSQTSYTQYF
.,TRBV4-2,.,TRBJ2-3,TGTGCCAGCAGCCAAGATAGAGAGACAGCGCAGTATTTT,CASSQDRETAQYF
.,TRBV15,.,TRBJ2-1,TGTGCCACCAGCAGAGCCTACAATGAGCAGTTCTTC,CATSRAYNEQFF
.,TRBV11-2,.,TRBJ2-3,TGTGCCAGCAGCGACACCCGGTATACGCAGTATTTT,CASSDTRYTQYF
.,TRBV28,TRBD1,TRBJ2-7,TGTGCCAGCAGAGGAACAGGGGGCGGGTCCTCCTACGAGCAGTACTTC,CASRGTGGGSSYEQYF
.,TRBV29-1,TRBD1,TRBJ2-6,TGCAGCGCCCGGACAGGGAGCTCTGGGGCCAACGTCCTGACTTTC,CSARTGSSGANVLTF
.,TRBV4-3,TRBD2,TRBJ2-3,TGCGCCAGCAGCCAAGGCTCAGCGGGGGCCACAGATACGCAGTATTTT,CASSQGSAGATDTQYF
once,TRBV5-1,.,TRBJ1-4,TGCGCCAGCAGCCAGCAGGGTGTGGGTGAAAAACTGTTTTTT,CASSQQGVGEKLFF
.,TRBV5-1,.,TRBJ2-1,TGCGCCAGCAGCGATCCTACGGGTTTTGTCAATGAGCAGTTCTTC,CASSDPTGFVNEQFF
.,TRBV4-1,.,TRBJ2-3,TGCGCCAGCAGCCAAGAAGAGGGGCAGGGCACATATACGCAGTATTTT,CASSQEEGQGTYTQYF
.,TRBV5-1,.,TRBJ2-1,TGCGCCAGCAGCTTGACAGGGTTGGACTACAATGAGCAGTTCTTC,CASSLTGLDYNEQFF
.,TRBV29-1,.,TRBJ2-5,TGCAGCGTTAAAGGAGGGAGGGGGGAGACCCAGTACTTC,CSVKGGRGETQYF
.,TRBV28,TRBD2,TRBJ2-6,TGTGCCAGCAGTCATACTAGCGGCTACTCTGGGGCCAACGTCCTGACTTTC,CASSHTSGYSGANVLTF
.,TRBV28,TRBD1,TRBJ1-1,TGTGCCAGCGCCGGGACAGGGCTTACTGAAGCTTTCTTT,CASAGTGLTEAFF
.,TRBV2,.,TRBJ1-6,TGTGCCAGCAGTGAGATACAAGGGGGTTATTCACCCCTCCACTTT,CASSEIQGGYSPLHF
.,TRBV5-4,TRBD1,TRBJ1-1,TGTGCCAGCAGCCCCGCGGTCGGGACAGGAGGGCCGAACACTGAAGCTTTCTTT,CASSPAVGTGGPNTEAFF
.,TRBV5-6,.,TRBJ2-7,TGTGCCAGCAGCCCGGGACCTACCTACGAGCAGTACTTC,CASSPGPTYEQYF
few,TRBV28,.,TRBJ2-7,TGTGCCAGCACCTACACCCCCCGGTCCCACGAGCAGTACTTC,CASTYTPRSHEQYF
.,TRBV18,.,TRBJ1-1,TGTGCCAGCTCACCAACGGTGAACACTGAAGCTTTCTTT,CASSPTVNTEAFF
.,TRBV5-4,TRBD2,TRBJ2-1,TGTGCCAGCAGCCTCAAGACTAGCGGGGGGTACCGCAAGCAGTTCTTC,CASSLKTSGGYRKQFF
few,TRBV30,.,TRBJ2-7,TGTGCCTGGAGGTCGAGCTCCTACGAGCAGTACTTC,CAWRSSSYEQYF
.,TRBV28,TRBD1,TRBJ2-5,TGTGCCAGCACCTTCTCCGGGACAGGGGATGAGACCCAGTACTTC,CASTFSGTGDETQYF
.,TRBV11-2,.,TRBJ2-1,TGTGCCAGCAGACCTTTAGGGGACTCCTACAATGAGCAGTTCTTC,CASRPLGDSYNEQFF
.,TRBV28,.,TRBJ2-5,TGTGCCAGCAGTTTGGCTGGCGGGGAGACCCAGTACTTC,CASSLAGGETQYF
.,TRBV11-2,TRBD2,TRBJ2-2,TGTGCCAGCAGCTTAGGCCTAGCGGGAGCCGGGGAGCTGTTTTTT,CASSLGLAGAGELFF
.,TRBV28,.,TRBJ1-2,TGTGCCACCACCAGTGGGGTTTCAAACTATGGCTACACCTTC,CATTSGVSNYGYTF
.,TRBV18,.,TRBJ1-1,TGTGCCAGCTCACCCAGAGAAGGTGAAGCTTTCTTT,CASSPREGEAFF
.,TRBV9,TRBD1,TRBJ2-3,TGTGCCAGCAGCAGCGGGGACAGGGGGACAGATACGCAGTATTTT,CASSSGDRGTDTQYF
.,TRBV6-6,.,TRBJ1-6,TGTGCCAGCAGTTTGGACAGCGGCCCTAATTCACCCCTCCACTTT,CASSLDSGPNSPLHF
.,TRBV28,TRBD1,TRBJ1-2,TGTGCCAGCACCCTCTCAGTTCCCCAGGGGGAATTAGGCTACACCTTC,CASTLSVPQGELGYTF
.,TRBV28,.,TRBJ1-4,TGTGCCAGCATCGGGGTTGGGGAAAAACTGTTTTTT,CASIGVGEKLFF